Following are 20 T cell receptor beta chains from one sample sequenced in a study of T cell responses to AZD1222 COVID-19 vaccine (dated by TCRdb to about 2021). Library preparation employed the immunoSEQ multiplex PCR assay. The table comes from immuneACCESS by way of TCRdb, which keeps in-frame sequences with V and J called. Part of the clones is missing from these tables; in studies checked, under half for an unresolved V gene and the rest for unknown reasons. The sample records about 120,000 clones, around 87% of which are singletons. Roughly 1.2% of the sample goes to the ten largest clones. The sample's time point label, in plain terms: baseline before first vaccination. The source was peripheral blood, collected on day 0 of AZD1222 vaccination. These receptors were collected from an adult in good health.

The chain carries TRBV27 and TRBJ2-3; the match to TRBD1 covers 7 bases. The V gene's germline CDR1 is MNHEY and CDR2 SMNVEV (reference sequence). The CDR3 loop spans 17 amino acids. V trimming: 3 bases; J trimming: 0 bases; junction bases outside the gene matches: 9. The CDR3 loop is CASSFSRTGTSTDTQYF. Here the CDR3 DNA reads TGTGCCAGCAGTTTCTCCAGGACAGGAACTAGCACAGATACGCAGTATTTT.

The chain employs TRBV28 and TRBJ2-7; D is perhaps TRBD1 or TRBD2 (5 bases each). Trimming stripped 6 bases from V and 1 base from J, with 13 bases between. Germline loops: CDR1 MDHEN, CDR2 SYDVKM. The CDR3 has 14 amino acids. CDR3 coding DNA: TGTGCCAGCAGGGGGACGGGAATTTCCTACGAGCAGTACTTC. Protein product: CASRGTGISYEQYF.

The V call is TRBV6-5, the J call TRBJ1-4, with D tentatively TRBD1 (6 bases). There are 12 residues in the CDR3. Per the germline V gene, CDR1 is MNHEY and CDR2 is SVGAGI. V was cut by 8 bases and J by 8 bases, with 12 bases left in between. The CDR3 DNA follows: TGTGCCAGCGGGACAACCGAGGAAAAACTGTTTTTT. Its translation: CASGTTEEKLFF.

Note on this clone: A much more abundant neighbour one base away suggests this may be a read error. The chain is built from TRBV19 and TRBJ1-1; possible D gene TRBD1, 6 bases. This CDR3 has 12 residues. Germline-derived CDR1 and CDR2 are LNHDA and SQIVND (reference sequence). V was clipped by 3 bases and J by 11 bases, with 13 bases between them. In nucleotides, the CDR3 is TGTGCCAGTAGTATTGACGAGGGGGTCGCTTTCTTT. Encoded protein: CASSIDEGVAFF.

The V call is TRBV27, the J call TRBJ1-2; 7 nucleotides match TRBD1. The CDR3 extends over 15 amino acids. The germline V gene encodes CDR1 MNHEY and CDR2 SMNVEV (reference sequence). The trim removed 2 bases at V and 2 bases at J, leaving 5 bases unmatched. CDR3 residues: CASSLKGAPNYGYTF. CDR3 coding DNA: TGTGCCAGCAGTTTAAAGGGGGCCCCCAACTATGGCTACACCTTC.

The DNA for the CDR3 is TGTGCCAGCAGTTTGCGGACAGTCTCCTACGAGCAGTACTTC. The encoded protein is CASSLRTVSYEQYF. J is TRBJ2-7 and V is TRBV5-4; possible D gene TRBD1, 6 bases. The CDR3 sequence is 14 residues long. Germline V gives CDR1 SGHNT, CDR2 YYREEE (reference sequence). The germline V and J ends were trimmed by 5 bases and 0 bases, with 12 bases remaining between them.

In its sample, this clone was seen once. CDR3 nucleotide sequence: TGTGCCAGCAGCCAACTCGGGGAGGCGCAGTATTTT. This sequence encodes CASSQLGEAQYF. This rearrangement joins TRBV7-8 to TRBJ2-3, with a weak D call TRBD2 (6 bases). The CDR3 is 12 amino acids. Germline CDR1 SGHVS, CDR2 FQNEAQ. V lost 5 bases to trimming and J lost 10 bases, with 13 bases between them.

V is TRBV2 and J is TRBJ1-1, with no clear D. Germline lookup yields CDR1 SNHLY and CDR2 FYNNEI. The V end lost 4 bases, the J end lost 8 bases, and 14 bases lay between the germline ends. This CDR3 has 13 amino acids. CDR3 nucleotides: TGTGCCAGCAGTGCGGGGTCCAATACCGAAGCTTTCTTT. It is translated as CASSAGSNTEAFF.

In DNA, the CDR3 is TGTGCCAGCAGTTTAGTGGGGACCAATGAGCAGTTCTTC. Translated: CASSLVGTNEQFF. The V call is TRBV27, the J call TRBJ2-1, with D perhaps being TRBD1 or TRBD2 (5 bases each). Trimming stripped 2 bases from V and 6 bases from J, with 8 bases between. CDR3 size: 13 residues. Germline values: CDR1 MNHEY, CDR2 SMNVEV (reference sequence).

The chain is built from TRBV15 and TRBJ2-3; D is tentatively TRBD1 or TRBD2 (5 bases each). The CDR3 loop spans 16 amino acids. The V gene lost 5 bases and the J gene lost 12 bases, with 27 bases spanning the gap. Germline CDR1 reads LNHNV; CDR2 reads YYDKDF (reference sequence). The DNA of the CDR3 is TGTGCCACCAGCCCCCGAGGGGCGGTACAGGATTTCTTTCAGTATTTT. It yields the protein CATSPRGAVQDFFQYF.

The chain combines TRBV30 with TRBJ1-3; no clear D gene. The CDR3 runs to 12 residues. CDR1 and CDR2 from the germline V gene are GTSNPN and SVGIG (reference sequence). Trimming removed 2 bases at V and 4 bases at J, with 6 bases between. The CDR3 reads CAWSSRGNTIYF. CDR3 bases: TGTGCCTGGAGTAGTCGCGGAAACACCATATATTTT.

The CDR3 here is CASMRGLNTEAFF. The CDR3 DNA is TGTGCCAGCATGAGGGGACTGAACACTGAAGCTTTCTTT. The J gene is TRBJ1-1, the V gene TRBV2; weak D call: TRBD1 (5 bases). From germline, CDR1 is SNHLY and CDR2 FYNNEI. Trimming cost V 7 bases and J 0 bases, with 9 bases left between them. The CDR3 runs 13 residues.

The chain recombines TRBV11-3 with TRBJ2-1, with D hard to call. CDR1 and CDR2 (germline): SGHNT, YENEEA. The CDR3 has 12 residues. V was shortened by 5 bases and J by 7 bases, with 9 bases between the two germline ends. The CDR3 nucleotides are TGTGCCAGCAGCGCGTTAGCAAATGAGCAGTTCTTC. Amino acids: CASSALANEQFF.

This clone was found a few times. In DNA, the CDR3 is TGTGCCAGCAGCCCCCCCAAGCGGGGCGACAATGAGCAGTTCTTC. This sequence encodes CASSPPKRGDNEQFF. V usage is TRBV3-1 (or the pseudogene TRBV3-2) and J usage is TRBJ2-1; 7 positions agree with TRBD2. The CDR3 runs to 15 residues. The V and J ends lost 4 bases and 5 bases, in that order; junction bases with no gene match: 8. Germline-derived CDR1 and CDR2 are LGHDT and YNNKEL (reference sequence).

Points on this clone: Other DNA sequences in this sample translate to the same CDR3. The CDR3: CASSQVSGNTEAFF. The DNA of the CDR3 is TGTGCCAGCAGCCAAGTCTCCGGGAACACTGAAGCTTTCTTT. The chain is built from TRBV3-1 (or the pseudogene TRBV3-2) and TRBJ1-1; D uncertain. The CDR3 loop spans 14 amino acids. V lost 1 base, J lost 1 base, and 7 bases lay in between. Per the germline V gene, CDR1 is LGHDT and CDR2 is YNNKEL (reference sequence).

The chain links TRBV6-1 to TRBJ1-5, with a weak D call TRBD1 (5 bases). The CDR3 runs to 14 residues. The V gene's germline CDR1 is MNHNS and CDR2 SASEGT. Trimming took 3 bases from V and 6 from J, leaving 12 bases between them. The CDR3 nucleotides read TGTGCCAGCAGTGAGGGGCCGGGGGGTCAGCCCCAGCATTTT. It translates to CASSEGPGGQPQHF.

This chain uses TRBV4-1 with TRBJ1-6; D perhaps matches TRBD1 (5 bases). Trimming shortened V by 2 bases and J by 6 bases, and 14 bases separated the two germline ends. Germline loops: CDR1 MGHRA, CDR2 YSYEKL. The CDR3 runs 16 residues. CDR3 bases: TGCGCCAGCAGCCAATACTCGACAGCCTCTAATTCACCCCTCCACTTT. The encoded protein is CASSQYSTASNSPLHF.

J is TRBJ2-1 and V is TRBV23-1; TRBD1 might be the D (6 bases). TRBV23-1 is identified as an open reading frame with a role that is uncertain. The V gene lost 0 bases and the J gene lost 4 bases, with 22 bases spanning the gap. The CDR3 extends over 19 amino acids. CDR3 bases: TGCGCCAGCAGTCAATCTGGACAGTTCCCACGTCCACAGTACAATGAGCAGTTCTTC. It translates to CASSQSGQFPRPQYNEQFF.

This chain links TRBV19 with TRBJ2-7, with D hard to call. Germline CDR1 LNHDA, CDR2 SQIVND (reference sequence). Trimming removed 4 bases at V and 2 bases at J, with 12 bases between. The CDR3 loop spans 14 amino acids. The CDR3 DNA is TGTGCCAGTAGTAAGGTATCAGGACCCTACGAGCAGTACTTC. Translation gives CASSKVSGPYEQYF.

This clone appeared a single time. The chain carries TRBV7-9 and TRBJ1-5; no reliable D call. From germline, CDR1 is SEHNR and CDR2 FQNEAQ (reference sequence). The CDR3 runs to 14 residues. Trimming shortened V by 1 base and J by 0 bases, and 4 bases separated the two germline ends. CDR3 coding DNA: TGTGCCAGCAGCTTAGAGGGTAGCAATCAGCCCCAGCATTTT. Its translation is CASSLEGSNQPQHF.